This T cell receptor (beta chain) derives from a study of blood T cell repertoires in COVID-19. In the study overall: T cells, B-cell-depleted T cells, or PBMCs provided the cDNA or gDNA that served as material.

In the source study's methods: Scientists estimated how many nucleated cells there were by amplifying reference gene primers. This table comes from immunoSEQ multiplex PCR, and its TCRdb copy is limited to in-frame clones, with some not included. D and trimming come from the DNA, and the V and J calls and clone size come from that table. The repertoire holds about 64,000 clones, with more than 65% as singletons. The V gene end was trimmed by 6 bases and the J gene end by 13 bases; junction bases not matched to a gene: 8. Germline V gives CDR1 DFQATT, CDR2 SNEGSKA (reference sequence). CDR3 length equals 11 residues.

The clonotype originates from a woman aged 60 to 75 with acute or convalescent COVID-19. The chain carries TRBV20-1 and TRBJ2-1; 8 bases line up with TRBD2. The sample was peripheral blood. The CDR3 sequence: CSAAPSGGQFF. In DNA, the CDR3 is TGCAGTGCCGCCCCGAGCGGGGGTCAGTTCTTC.